The T cell receptor (beta chain) described here comes from a study of cytomegalovirus exposure and HLA in healthy donors. Study context: Unique TCRs numbering approximately 80 million, obtained from HLA-typed donors, made up an early data release.

Whole-study findings and limits: Reportedly, fewer N-insertions than the approximately 700-donor mean appeared in an Asian-associated ancestry cluster in a later analysis. Sequencing likely produced, as an artifact, a cluster of highly shared sequence variants.

Researchers ran the PCR with 60 Vbeta and 13 Jbeta primers. Assay: immunoSEQ multiplex PCR; the TCRdb copy retains only in-frame clones and omits some. This table holds over 150,000 clones, around 88% found once. With regard to this clone: Its antigen is unknown.

Germline CDR1 reads MNHEY; CDR2 reads SVGAGI. The CDR3 consists of 13 residues. Sequenced: PBMCs. The V and J genes are TRBV6-5 and TRBJ2-5; 10 positions match TRBD1. The J call may be wrong; the DNA end is better matched by TRBJ2-7. The TCR was taken from a woman in her twenties or thirties in good health and CMV-seronegative. This CDR3 reads CASRGQGAYEQYF. CDR3 nucleotides: TGTGCCAGCAGAGGACAGGGGGCCTACGAGCAGTACTTC.